This TCR beta chain derives from a study of blood T cell repertoires in COVID-19. CDR1 is MRHNA, CDR2 SNTAGT, per germline. The CDR3 consists of 13 residues. The repertoire was sequenced with immunoSEQ multiplex PCR; TCRdb's copy has only in-frame clones and lacks some. The repertoire holds roughly 180,000 clones, with roughly 85% as singletons. Note on this clone: The junction departs from germline at one end; a sequencing error may be responsible.

This chain uses TRBV6-4 with TRBJ1-2, with D possibly being TRBD1 (5 bases). This TCR was recovered from a man aged 60-69 years who had recovered from COVID-19. Sequencing used PBMCs or T cells enriched from blood (not recorded which). The DNA for the CDR3 is TGTGCCAGCAGTGACTCGTCTGGCAGGGAAGTCTCCTTC. Protein: CASSDSSGREVSF.